This T cell receptor beta chain was recorded in a study of T cell repertoires in cytomegalovirus infection (dated by TCRdb to the late 2010s). General notes on the study: Recently identified HLA-C-restricted CMV epitopes, whose presentation resists viral immunomodulation, were targeted by peptide stimulations together with well-studied HLA-B-restricted epitopes. Because public TCR beta signatures pointed to carriage of CMV infection together with the matching HLA type, the HLA type of each donor mattered for the analysis. Broad study findings and their caveats: The ex vivo response was dominated by HLA-C-restricted CMV-specific TCR beta clonotypes, and the single most frequent clonotype in two of eight donors was supplied by these HLA-C-restricted clonotypes. In both this cohort and an independent cohort of a few hundred donors, the cumulative frequency of public TCR beta family members distinguished carriers of CMV infection plus the relevant HLA type.

TCRdb records Illumina HiSeq 1500 as the sequencer. The public reads were quality trimmed at Q25 with fastp and then assembled into clones with MiXCR by TCRdb, keeping productive beta chains. All rows with the same CDR3 protein become a single entry with the most common DNA and genes. This sample is represented by approximately 120,000 distinct CDR3 sequences; 32% of them were singletons. The top ten hold around three fifths of the sample. This clonotype was seen ten or more times. The specificity of this receptor is unknown. One base away there is no much larger clone; base qualities are not given. Interpreted using the paper, the treatment or condition label stands for: in vitro stimulation with specific CMV peptide epitopes to enrich CMV-specific T cells. V is cut by 6 bases and J by 4 bases, and the space between the germline ends is 9 bases. The CDR3 spans 13 residues, from the cysteine through the phenylalanine. Only CDR3 DNA is held: 39 bases, read in frame from base 1. Taken from the germline V gene, the CDR1 and CDR2 loops are LGHNA and YNFKEQ.

Sequencing used CD8+ T cells from cultured PBMCs, obtained from culture after CMV antigen stimulation. This clonotype originated in a human donor in good health (CMV status not recorded). Some clones in this sample may be carry-over from other donors' samples. Here the chain combines TRBV4-2 and TRBJ1-4, with the identity of the D gene unclear. The CDR3 has the sequence CASRTHLNEKLFF. The DNA sequence is TGTGCCAGCAGGACACACCTTAATGAAAAACTGTTTTTT.